This TCR beta chain was identified during a study of T cell changes during pregnancy in multiple sclerosis. Repertoires were generated with immunoSEQ multiplex PCR, while TCRdb's copy carries only in-frame clones and drops some. The sample shows around 57,000 clones, 89% of them seen only once. The junction had 4 bases not matched to a gene; V was cut back by 6 bases and J by 3 bases. The germline V gene encodes CDR1 SQVTM and CDR2 ANQGSEA. The CDR3 consists of 12 residues. The input for sequencing was peripheral blood, taken in the first trimester of pregnancy. The chain is built from TRBV29-1 and TRBJ2-5; 7 bases agree with TRBD2. This TCR derives from a female donor with multiple sclerosis, enrolled in a pregnancy study. CDR3 loop: CSVRLAEETQYF. The CDR3 DNA follows: TGCAGCGTCCGACTAGCTGAAGAGACCCAGTACTTC.